A single sample is the source of the 6 T cell receptor beta chains below, sequenced in a study of T-cell memory formation after mild COVID-19. MiXCR, run by TCRdb on the 5' RACE reads, gives a single entry per CDR3 protein. Of roughly 130,000 distinct CDR3 sequences in the sample, about 5.9% are singletons; the top ten hold approximately 2.3%. Sample: PBMCs or a T cell subset sorted from them (not recorded which). The origin of the receptors is an adult woman who had mild COVID-19 (a few samples of this study predate the infection). Cell type and time point are not known.

The chain uses TRBV7-9 and TRBJ1-2; D is uncertain. The CDR3 runs to 13 residues. V dropped 5 bases and J dropped 8 bases, with 15 bases sitting between them. The germline V gene has CDR1 SEHNR and CDR2 FQNEAQ (reference sequence). Here the CDR3 reads CASSPSHPGGYTF. The DNA of the CDR3 is TGTGCCAGCAGCCCCTCTCATCCGGGAGGCTACACCTTC. Variable domain in full (rest from reference TRBV7-9 and TRBJ1-2): DTGVSQNPRHKITKRGQNVTFRCDPISEHNRLYWYRQTLGQGPEFLTYFQNEAQLEKSRLLSDRFSAERPKGSFSTLEIQRTEQGDSAMYLCASSPSHPGGYTFGSGTRLTVV.

This clonotype was seen ten or more times. The chain employs TRBV12-3 or TRBV12-4 and TRBJ2-7; D gene ambiguous. This CDR3 is built from 14 residues. Trimming pared 5 bases from V and 3 bases from J, leaving 14 bases between. This chain's CDR3 is CASSPRHGVYEQYF. The CDR3 coding sequence is TGTGCCAGCAGTCCGAGACACGGTGTCTACGAGCAGTACTTC.

This clonotype was seen only a few times. The chain joins TRBV6-6 to TRBJ1-5; D may be TRBD1 (6 bases). Trimming left V 8 bases short and J 4 bases short, with 15 bases between. CDR3 size: 14 residues. Germline assignment: CDR1 MNHNY and CDR2 SVGAGI (reference sequence). The CDR3 here is CASLGDIRNQPQHF. CDR3 nucleotides: TGTGCCAGCTTGGGGGACATCCGGAATCAGCCCCAGCATTTT.

This clonotype was found a few times. This chain links TRBV7-2 with TRBJ1-3; 7 bases are shared with TRBD1. Germline CDR1 is SGHTA and CDR2 is FQGNSA. The CDR3 is 15 amino acids. The J segment lost 0 bases and the V segment lost 4 bases, leaving 3 bases of the junction unmatched. CDR3 nucleotide sequence: TGTGCCAGCAGCTCGACAGGGACCTCTGGAAACACCATATATTTT. This sequence encodes CASSSTGTSGNTIYF.

This clonotype is medium-sized (0.01 to 0.1%) within its sample. The genes are TRBV7-9 and TRBJ1-1; D gene uncertain. Germline CDR1 and CDR2: SEHNR and FQNEAQ (reference sequence). This CDR3 region has 14 residues. V was shortened by 5 bases and J by 1 base, with 11 bases between the two germline ends. This CDR3 is CASSPESRNTEAFF. Here the CDR3 DNA reads TGTGCCAGCAGCCCAGAGAGTAGGAACACTGAAGCTTTCTTT.

This clonotype has a handful of counts. V and J are TRBV20-1 and TRBJ1-1; 7 nucleotides match TRBD1. The CDR3 extends over 13 amino acids. In germline, CDR1 is DFQATT, CDR2 SNEGSKA (reference sequence). The trim removed 6 bases at V and 1 base at J, leaving 5 bases unmatched. This chain's CDR3 is CSAPGQANTEAFF. For the CDR3, the DNA is TGCAGTGCCCCAGGACAGGCGAACACTGAAGCTTTCTTT.